A selection of T cell receptor beta chains follows, all from one sample in a study of blood T cell repertoires in COVID-19. The table came from immunoSEQ multiplex PCR; TCRdb's copy has only in-frame clones and leaves some out. The table shows about 140,000 clones, with approximately 83% occurring only once. The sample taken for sequencing was PBMCs or T cells enriched from blood (not recorded which). These receptors came from a man between 65 and 85 years old who had been exposed to COVID-19. The CDR3 runs from the conserved cysteine through the conserved F or W. A D gene is named only where the DNA matches it firmly. Clone sizes are given selectively: once, few, many, or a class where the clone is expanded.

TRBJ2-2 - TRBD1 TRBV5-6 TGTGCCAGCAGCTACAGGGGGGTTTCCACCGGGGAGCTGTTTTTT CASSYRGVSTGELFF
TRBJ1-5 once TRBD1 TRBV7-2 TGTGCCAGCAGCTCAGGGGGAGTAGGAAATCAGCCCCAGCATTTT CASSSGGVGNQPQHF
TRBJ2-3 - TRBD1 TRBV11-2 TGTGCCAGCAGCTTAGGCGTCAGGGGGCGTCCCCCAGATACGCAGTATTTT CASSLGVRGRPPDTQYF
TRBJ2-7 - - TRBV6-1 TGTGCCAGCAGTGAAGCGCCCCCGCCCTATGGCGAGCAGTACTTC CASSEAPPPYGEQYF
TRBJ2-7 - - TRBV12-3/TRBV12-4 TGTGCCAGCATGATCGGTGGCTCCTACGAGCAGTACTTC CASMIGGSYEQYF
TRBJ2-3 once TRBD2 TRBV3-1/TRBV3-2 TGTGCCAGCAGCCGACTAGCGGGGGGCACAGATACGCAGTATTTT CASSRLAGGTDTQYF
TRBJ2-7 - TRBD1 TRBV3-1/TRBV3-2 TGTGCCAGCAGCCTAGCCGGGACAGACCTACGAGGGCAGTACTTC CASSLAGTDLRGQYF
TRBJ1-1 - - TRBV27 TGTGCCAGCGCAGGATTCACTGAAGCTTTCTTT CASAGFTEAFF
TRBJ2-3 - TRBD2 TRBV28 TGTGCCAGCACGTCCGCCGCGGGGGGGGAAGATACGCAGTATTTT CASTSAAGGEDTQYF
TRBJ1-2 - - TRBV4-1 TGCGCCAGCAGCCAAGAGGGTAATGGGGGCAACTATGGCTACACCTTC CASSQEGNGGNYGYTF
TRBJ1-1 - TRBD1 TRBV10-3 TGTGCCATCAGTCGACAGGGGGCACTCACTGAAGCTTTCTTT CAISRQGALTEAFF
TRBJ2-4 - - TRBV7-9 TGTGCCAGCAGCCCCAGGAGGGCCAAAAACATTCAGTACTTC CASSPRRAKNIQYF
TRBJ2-2 - - TRBV11-3 TGTGCCAGCAGCCCCCTCGGCACCGGGGAGCTGTTTTTT CASSPLGTGELFF
TRBJ1-6 - - TRBV7-3 TGTGCCAGCAGCCCGGACAGCTATAATTCACCCCTCCACTTT CASSPDSYNSPLHF
TRBJ2-7 - - TRBV5-4 TGTGCCAGCAGCTCTCAGGGGCGCGTCCACGAGCAGTACTTC CASSSQGRVHEQYF
TRBJ2-3 - TRBD2 TRBV5-1 TGCGCCAGCAGCACCCGGACTAGCGGGGGGGTCACAGATACGCAGTATTTT CASSTRTSGGVTDTQYF
TRBJ1-1 - TRBD1 TRBV4-3 TGCGCCAGCAGCCAAGATGGACAGGGCTTGGGGAACACTGAAGCTTTCTTT CASSQDGQGLGNTEAFF
TRBJ1-1 - TRBD1 TRBV5-1 TGCGCCAGCAGCGACGGACAGGGCGTTGGGGACACTGAAGCTTTCTTT CASSDGQGVGDTEAFF
TRBJ2-3 - TRBD2 TRBV20-1 TGCAGTGCGAGTCAACTAGCGGGACCCACAGATACGCAGTATTTT CSASQLAGPTDTQYF
TRBJ2-5 - - TRBV21-1 TGTGCCAGCAGCCCCGGCGGCAGCCAAGAGACCCAGTACTTC CASSPGGSQETQYF
TRBJ2-1 once TRBD2 TRBV7-2 TGTGCCAGCAGCCGGGGACTAGCGGAAAATAATGAGCAGTTCTTC CASSRGLAENNEQFF
TRBJ2-3 - - TRBV7-2 TGTGCCAGCAGCTTAGCGCTCCTCTCAGGGAGGGGGTCAGATACGCAGTATTTT CASSLALLSGRGSDTQYF
TRBJ1-2 - - TRBV6-5 TGTGCCAGCAGTTACTCGATGCGGGCGGCATATGGCTACACCTTC CASSYSMRAAYGYTF
TRBJ1-3 few - TRBV5-4 TGTGCCAGCAGCTTGGAACAAAGTAACACCATATATTTT CASSLEQSNTIYF
TRBJ1-3 - - TRBV5-1 TGCGCCAGCAGGGAGGACGGAAGAAACACCATATATTTT CASREDGRNTIYF
TRBJ2-3 - - TRBV5-4 TGTGCCAGCAGCTTGGGAGGGGGATCCCCCACAGATACGCAGTATTTT CASSLGGGSPTDTQYF
TRBJ1-5 - - TRBV19 TGTGCCAGTAGTCCCACAATTACGGACAGAGCAAGGCCCCAGCATTTT CASSPTITDRARPQHF
TRBJ1-3 - TRBD1 TRBV7-6 TGTGCCAGCAGCTCGGGACAGGGGAGTGGAAACACCATATATTTT CASSSGQGSGNTIYF
TRBJ1-6 - TRBD1 TRBV28 TGTGCCAGCAGTCTGGACAGGGTTGGGGGAGGACGGAATTCACCCCTCCACTTT CASSLDRVGGGRNSPLHF
TRBJ2-7 - - TRBV28 TGTGCCAGCAGAATGGCTCCCAGGATATTCTACGAGCAGTACTTC CASRMAPRIFYEQYF
TRBJ1-4 - - TRBV19 TGTGCCAGTAGTTCCCCCCCCGGACAGCGTGCAACTAATGAAAAACTGTTTTTT CASSSPPGQRATNEKLFF
TRBJ2-1 - - TRBV6-5 TGTGCCAGCAGTCGAGACAAACTCTACAATGAGCAGTTCTTC CASSRDKLYNEQFF
TRBJ2-2 - - TRBV11-2 TGTGCCAGCAGCTTAGGAAGGGGCAACACCGGGGAGCTGTTTTTT CASSLGRGNTGELFF
TRBJ1-1 - - TRBV28 TGTGCCAGCAGCTCGGGAGGGACCGGGAACACTGAAGCTTTCTTT CASSSGGTGNTEAFF
TRBJ2-1 - - TRBV28 TGTGCCAGCAGTCTTCCCGGCGGGGCGCCGCAGTTCTTC CASSLPGGAPQFF
TRBJ1-2 - - TRBV7-2 TGTGCCGGATCCCAAGCCCGACACCAAACTTTCTATGGCTACACCTTC CAGSQARHQTFYGYTF
TRBJ1-2 - - TRBV5-3 TGTGCCAGAAGCCTACCCGCGGGCTCAAACTATGGCTACACCTTC CARSLPAGSNYGYTF
TRBJ1-1 - - TRBV19 TGTGCCAGTCGAACAGACCGGTTGGGCCACACTGAAGCTTTCTTT CASRTDRLGHTEAFF
TRBJ1-6 - TRBD1 TRBV28 TGTGCCAGCACCCGGGGACAGAACTATAATTCACCCCTCCACTTT CASTRGQNYNSPLHF
TRBJ1-1 - - TRBV4-3 TGCGCCAGCAGCCAGAGTTGGAGGGCCTCGAACACTGAAGCTTTCTTT CASSQSWRASNTEAFF
TRBJ1-1 - - TRBV6-1 TGTGCCAGCAGTGAAGAAGCGTACAGGGACACTGAAGCTTTCTTT CASSEEAYRDTEAFF
TRBJ2-7 - - TRBV27 TGTGCCAGCTTTGGGAGATCCCTCTACGAGCAGTACTTC CASFGRSLYEQYF
TRBJ2-1 - TRBD2 TRBV19 TGTGCCAGTAGTACGACTAGCGGGAGTTACAATGAGCAGTTCTTC CASSTTSGSYNEQFF
TRBJ2-7 - TRBD1 TRBV11-2 TGTGCCAGCAAAGAGTCCGGGACAGGGAGTTCCTACGAGCAGTACTTC CASKESGTGSSYEQYF
TRBJ2-7 once - TRBV7-6 TGTGCCAGCAGCTTAGTGGGCGTCGCCGAGCAGTACTTC CASSLVGVAEQYF
TRBJ1-2 - - TRBV14 TGTGCCAGCAGCCAGCAGGGGCTTGGCTACACCTTC CASSQQGLGYTF
TRBJ2-1 - - TRBV21-1 TGTGCCAGCAGCAGTTCTAGCGGGGGGTCGATGGAAAATGAGCAGTTCTTC CASSSSSGGSMENEQFF
TRBJ2-1 - TRBD2 TRBV3-1/TRBV3-2 TGTGCCAGCAGCCTTAAAGTGGGGGGAGGGGATAAGTTCTTC CASSLKVGGGDKFF
TRBJ2-7 - TRBD1 TRBV7-2 TGTGCCAGCAGCTTAGGACAGGGGGGCCACGAGCAGTACTTC CASSLGQGGHEQYF
TRBJ1-1 - - TRBV7-9 TGTGCCAGCAGCTTTCCGACGGGGGGGATCCCTGAAGCTTTCTTT CASSFPTGGIPEAFF
TRBJ2-7 - - TRBV7-9 TGTGCCAGCAGCTCCAATGGGGGCCCCATGGGGGAGCAGTACTTC CASSSNGGPMGEQYF
TRBJ2-1 few TRBD1 TRBV6-2/TRBV6-3 TGTGCCAGCAGCCTCGGGACAGAGGGCCATGAGCAGTTCTTC CASSLGTEGHEQFF